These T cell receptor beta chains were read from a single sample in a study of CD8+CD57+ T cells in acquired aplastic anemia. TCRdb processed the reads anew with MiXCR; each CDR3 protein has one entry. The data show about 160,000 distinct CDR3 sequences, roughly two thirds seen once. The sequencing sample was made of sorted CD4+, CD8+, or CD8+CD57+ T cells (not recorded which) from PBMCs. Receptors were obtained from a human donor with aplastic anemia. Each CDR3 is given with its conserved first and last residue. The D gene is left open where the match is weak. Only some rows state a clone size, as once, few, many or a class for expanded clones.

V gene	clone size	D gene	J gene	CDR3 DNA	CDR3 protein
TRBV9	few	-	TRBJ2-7	TGTGCCAGCAGCGTAGGAGACAACTACGAGCAGTACTTC	CASSVGDNYEQYF
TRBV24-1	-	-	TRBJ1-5	TGTGCCACCAGTACCAATCAGGGCCGGCAGCCCCAGCATTTT	CATSTNQGRQPQHF
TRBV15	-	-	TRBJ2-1	TGTGCCACCAGCAGAACCTCGACTATTCAGCAGTTCTTC	CATSRTSTIQQFF
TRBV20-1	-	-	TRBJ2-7	TGCAGTGCTAGCGGGACGGACACCTTCGAGCAGTACTTC	CSASGTDTFEQYF
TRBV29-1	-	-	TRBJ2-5	TGCAGCGTTGACTGGACACGAGAGACCCAGTACTTC	CSVDWTRETQYF
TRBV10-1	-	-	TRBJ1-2	TGCGCCAGGTTGATATATGGCTACACCTTC	CARLIYGYTF
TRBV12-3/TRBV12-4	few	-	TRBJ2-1	TGTGCCAGCAGTTTAGGAGCCGCTCGAAAGAGCTCCTACAATGAGCAGTTCTTC	CASSLGAARKSSYNEQFF
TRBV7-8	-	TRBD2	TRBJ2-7	TGTGCCAGCAGCTCGAGCCTAGCGGGAGGGCATGTAAGGTCCTACGAGCAGTACTTC	CASSSSLAGGHVRSYEQYF
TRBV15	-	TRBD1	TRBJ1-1	TGTGCCACCAGCAGGGGGCATACTCCAGCGACAGGGTTGAACACTGAAGCTTTCTTT	CATSRGHTPATGLNTEAFF
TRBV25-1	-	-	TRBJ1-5	TGTGCCAGCTCCCCCCCGGACGGGACCGGAGCGAATCAGCCCCAGCATTTT	CASSPPDGTGANQPQHF
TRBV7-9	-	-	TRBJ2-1	TGTGCCAGCAGCTTAGAGGCAGGGTTAAACGACAATGAGCAGTTCTTC	CASSLEAGLNDNEQFF
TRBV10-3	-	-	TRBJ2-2	TGTGCCAGCAACCCGGGGTTGATAAACACCGGGGAGCTGTTTTTT	CASNPGLINTGELFF
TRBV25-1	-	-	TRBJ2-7	TGTGCCAGCAGTGAATTGGGTGGCGGTAGCTCCTACGAGCAGTACTTC	CASSELGGGSSYEQYF
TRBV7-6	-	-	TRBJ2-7	TGTGCCAGCAGCTTAGGGAGGGGGGAGTACGAGCAGTACTTC	CASSLGRGEYEQYF
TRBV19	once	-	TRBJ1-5	TGTGCCAGTACCCAGGACGGGTCTCAGCCCCAGCATTTT	CASTQDGSQPQHF
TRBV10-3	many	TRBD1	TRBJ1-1	TGTGCCATCAGTGAGGCGGGACAGGGTAAAACTGAAGCTTTCTTT	CAISEAGQGKTEAFF
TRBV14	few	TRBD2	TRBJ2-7	TGTGCCAGCAGCCCTTTAGCGGGAGACGTCGTCGAGCAGTACTTC	CASSPLAGDVVEQYF
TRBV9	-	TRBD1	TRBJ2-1	TGTGCCAGCAGCGTAGCTGACAGGGGTACCTACGATGAGCAGTTCTTC	CASSVADRGTYDEQFF
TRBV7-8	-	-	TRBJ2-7	TGTGCCAGCAGCTCCGCAGGGTACGAGCAGTACTTC	CASSSAGYEQYF